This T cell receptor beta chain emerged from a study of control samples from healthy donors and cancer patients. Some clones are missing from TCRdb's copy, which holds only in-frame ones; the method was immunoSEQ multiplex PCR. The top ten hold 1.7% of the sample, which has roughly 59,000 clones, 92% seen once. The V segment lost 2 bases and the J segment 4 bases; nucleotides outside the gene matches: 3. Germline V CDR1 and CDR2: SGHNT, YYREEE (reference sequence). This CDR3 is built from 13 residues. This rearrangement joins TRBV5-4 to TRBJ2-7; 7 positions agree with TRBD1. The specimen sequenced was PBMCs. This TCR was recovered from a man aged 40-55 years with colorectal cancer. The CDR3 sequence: CASSFHRGYEQYF. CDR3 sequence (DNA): TGTGCCAGCAGCTTCCACAGGGGTTACGAGCAGTACTTC.